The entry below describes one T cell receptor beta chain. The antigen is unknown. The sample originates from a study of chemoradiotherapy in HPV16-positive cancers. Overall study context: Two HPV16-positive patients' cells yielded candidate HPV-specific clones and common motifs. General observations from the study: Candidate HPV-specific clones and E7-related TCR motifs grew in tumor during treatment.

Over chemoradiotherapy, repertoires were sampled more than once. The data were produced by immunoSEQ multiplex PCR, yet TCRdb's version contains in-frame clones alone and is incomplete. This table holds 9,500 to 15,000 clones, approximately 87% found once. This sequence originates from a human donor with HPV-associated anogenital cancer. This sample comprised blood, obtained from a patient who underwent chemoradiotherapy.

The CDR3 protein is CASSPESNQPQHF. DNA of the CDR3: TGTGCCAGCAGTCCAGAAAGCAATCAGCCCCAGCATTTT. The chain joins TRBV6-4 to TRBJ1-5; D is uncertain. Looked up from germline, CDR1 is MRHNA and CDR2 is SNTAGT. V was trimmed by 5 bases and J by 1 base, leaving 6 bases between them. CDR3 length: 13 residues.